This T cell receptor (beta chain) was identified during a study of blood T cell repertoires in COVID-19. Whole-study context: COVID-19 samples from acute and convalescent phases originated in the United States, Italy and Spain.

The data were produced by immunoSEQ multiplex PCR, yet TCRdb's version contains in-frame clones alone and is incomplete. The sample has about 160,000 clones; more than 80% are singletons. This CDR3 spans 14 amino acids. The trim removed 5 bases at V and 7 bases at J, leaving 8 bases unmatched. Per the germline V gene, CDR1 is SGHVS and CDR2 is FQNEAQ. This receptor was identified in a man aged 18-30 years with COVID-19, enrolled during active disease. The chain recombines TRBV7-8 with TRBJ1-3; 7 nucleotides agree with TRBD1. Sequencing input: peripheral blood. CDR3 residues: CASSPGGTPNTIYF. The CDR3, as DNA: TGTGCCAGCAGCCCAGGGGGGACTCCCAACACCATATATTTT.